The 28 T cell receptor beta chains in this list originate from one sample, sequenced in a study of blood T cell repertoires in COVID-19. Produced via immunoSEQ multiplex PCR; TCRdb's table is partial and in-frame only. The data hold about 280,000 clones, with 85% observed a single time. The sequencing sample was made of peripheral blood. The receptors originated from a man between 50 and 59 years old with active or convalescent COVID-19.

V and J are TRBV28 and TRBJ2-2; 8 positions agree with TRBD1. Germline lookup yields CDR1 MDHEN and CDR2 SYDVKM. CDR3 length: 16 residues. Trimming at V came to 1 base and at J to 0 bases, leaving 1 base not matched to a gene. The CDR3 region has the DNA TGTGCCAGCAGTTTATCGGGACAGGCGAACACCGGGGAGCTGTTTTTT. It specifies CASSLSGQANTGELFF.

The CDR3 loop reads CASSQGVGTDTQYF. CDR3 DNA sequence: TGTGCCAGCTCACAGGGGGTTGGCACAGATACGCAGTATTTT. The chain couples TRBV18 to TRBJ2-3; maybe TRBD1 (6 bases). CDR1 is KGHSH, CDR2 LQKENI, per germline. The CDR3 sequence is 14 residues long. V lost 4 bases and J 1 base, leaving 9 bases between the germline ends.

The rearrangement joins TRBV7-2 to TRBJ2-5; D possibly corresponds to TRBD1 (6 bases). The V end was cut by 4 bases, the J end by 1 base, with 10 bases between. This CDR3 is built from 14 residues. Germline V gene data show CDR1 as SGHTA and CDR2 as FQGNSA. CDR3 amino acids: CASSSGQPQETQYF. CDR3 nucleotide sequence: TGTGCCAGCAGCTCAGGACAGCCCCAAGAGACCCAGTACTTC.

This chain links TRBV7-9 with TRBJ1-5; D is uncertain. Between the trimmed V and J ends, which lost 5 bases and 5 bases, there was a span of 7 bases. The CDR3 covers 12 residues. CDR1 is SEHNR and CDR2 is FQNEAQ in the germline V gene (reference sequence). CDR3 region: CASSRDYQPQHF. Here the CDR3 DNA reads TGTGCCAGCAGCCGAGACTATCAGCCCCAGCATTTT.

This clone was recorded once. V gene TRBV4-3 combines with J gene TRBJ2-7, with D maybe TRBD1 (6 bases). Trimming removed 5 bases at V and 1 base at J, with 9 bases between. This CDR3 has 13 residues. The V gene's germline CDR1 is LGHNA and CDR2 YSLEER. In nucleotides, the CDR3 is TGCGCCAGCAGCGTAGACAGGTCCTACGAGCAGTACTTC. The encoded protein is CASSVDRSYEQYF.

The CDR3, as DNA: TGTGCCACCAGCCCGGGACTAGCGGGAGGGGAGAATACGCAGTATTTT. Protein: CATSPGLAGGENTQYF. The rearrangement uses TRBV15 and TRBJ2-3; TRBD2 matches 16 bases. There are 16 residues in the CDR3. V lost 5 bases and J lost 7; bases outside the gene matches: 6. Germline CDR1 reads LNHNV; CDR2 reads YYDKDF (reference sequence).

The DNA of the CDR3 is TGCGCCAGCAGCTTGGACGTCGGGAACATTCAGTACTTC. This gives the protein CASSLDVGNIQYF. The chain employs TRBV5-1 and TRBJ2-4; no clear D gene. CDR1 and CDR2 from the germline V gene are SGHRS and YFSETQ. This CDR3 comprises 13 residues. Trimming cost V 0 bases and J 7 bases, with 8 bases left between them.

V gene TRBV6-2 or TRBV6-3 combines with J gene TRBJ2-7, with 7 bases fitting TRBD2. The CDR3 runs to 17 residues. V was clipped by 5 bases and J by 4 bases; unmatched bases: 17. CDR1 is MNHEY, CDR2 SVGEGT, per germline. The CDR3 reads CASSPLIWSGELYEQYF. CDR3 in DNA: TGTGCCAGCAGTCCCCTCATTTGGAGCGGGGAACTTTACGAGCAGTACTTC.

The chain carries TRBV7-9 and TRBJ2-3, with D maybe TRBD2 (6 bases). There are 15 residues in the CDR3. V gave up 3 bases and J gave up 0 bases, with 10 bases separating them. The germline V gene has CDR1 SEHNR and CDR2 FQNEAQ (reference sequence). In DNA, the CDR3 is TGTGCCAGCAGCTTGGACGGGAGAAGCACAGATACGCAGTATTTT. It codes for CASSLDGRSTDTQYF.

The chain is built from TRBV2 and TRBJ2-7; possibly TRBD1 for D (5 bases). The V end was cut by 9 bases, the J end by 3 bases, with 12 bases between. CDR3 size: 12 residues. Germline values: CDR1 SNHLY, CDR2 FYNNEI. The CDR3 nucleotides are TGTGCCAGTTTAGGGCAGGGCTACGAGCAGTACTTC. It is translated as CASLGQGYEQYF.

The chain combines TRBV18 with TRBJ1-4, with a weak D call TRBD1 (6 bases). Trimming took 3 bases from V and 4 from J, leaving 9 bases between them. Germline V CDR1 and CDR2: KGHSH, LQKENI. The CDR3 runs 14 residues. DNA of the CDR3: TGTGCCAGCTCACCCGGACAGAGTAATGAAAAACTGTTTTTT. Translated: CASSPGQSNEKLFF. The variable domain in full, with the rest retrieved from reference TRBV18 and TRBJ1-4, is NAGVMQNPRHLVRRRGQEARLRCSPMKGHSHVYWYRQLPEEGLKFMVYLQKENIIDESGMPKERFSAEFPKEGPSILRIQQVVRGDSAAYFCASSPGQSNEKLFFGSGTQLSVL.

The chain uses TRBV9 and TRBJ2-3, with 8 bases that match TRBD2. The CDR3 is made up of 16 amino acids. The trim removed 3 bases at V and 3 bases at J, leaving 9 bases unmatched. CDR1 and CDR2 (germline): SGDLS, YYNGEE. The chain's CDR3 is CASSGSGRRITDTQYF. DNA for the CDR3: TGTGCCAGCAGCGGAAGCGGGAGAAGAATAACAGATACGCAGTATTTT.

The chain links TRBV7-2 to TRBJ1-1; 11 bases match TRBD1. CDR3 length: 15 amino acids. Germline trimming cut 3 bases from V and 5 bases from J; bases unmatched to any gene: 5. Germline lookup yields CDR1 SGHTA and CDR2 FQGNSA. CDR3 sequence reads: CASSLGQGGRTEAFF. The CDR3 DNA sequence: TGTGCCAGCAGCTTGGGACAGGGGGGGAGGACTGAAGCTTTCTTT. The variable domain in full, completed from reference TRBV7-2 and TRBJ1-1, reads GAGVSQSPSNKVTEKGKDVELRCDPISGHTALYWYRQSLGQGLEFLIYFQGNSAPDKSGLPSDRFSAERTGGSVSTLTIQRTQQEDSAVYLCASSLGQGGRTEAFFGQGTRLTVV.

V is TRBV19 and J is TRBJ2-1; 13 bases map to TRBD2. The length of the CDR3 is 16 residues. Trimming cost V 5 bases and J 4 bases; bases outside gene matches: 5. Germline CDR1 reads LNHDA; CDR2 reads SQIVND (reference sequence). CDR3 DNA: TGTGCCAGTAGTGCAAAACTAGCGGGAGGGTACAATGAGCAGTTCTTC. It codes for CASSAKLAGGYNEQFF.

The V and J genes are TRBV28 and TRBJ1-2, with D maybe TRBD1 (6 bases). Trimming shortened V by 7 bases and J by 4 bases, and 13 bases separated the two germline ends. Germline CDR1 is MDHEN and CDR2 is SYDVKM. The length of the CDR3 is 13 residues. CDR3 sequence: CASTLDRSYGYTF. Written as DNA, the CDR3 is TGTGCCAGCACCCTCGACAGGAGCTATGGCTACACCTTC.

Concerning this clone itself: Germline is not matched at one junction end, which may reflect a read error. The chain recombines TRBV3-1 (or the pseudogene TRBV3-2) with TRBJ2-1; 7 bases fit TRBD1. Germline loops: CDR1 LGHDT, CDR2 YNNKEL (reference sequence). The CDR3 totals 16 residues. The CDR3 loop is CASSPYSDQGVNKQFF. CDR3 DNA sequence: TGTGCCAGCAGCCCCTATTCTGACCAGGGGGTCAATAAGCAGTTCTTC.

The chain uses TRBV9 and TRBJ2-5; 16 nucleotides agree with TRBD2. V lost 0 bases to trimming and J lost 4 bases; unmatched junction nucleotides: 6. Germline lookup yields CDR1 SGDLS and CDR2 YYNGEE. CDR3 length: 18 amino acids. CDR3 coding DNA: TGTGCCAGCAGCGTAGCGGGACTAGCGGGAGGGCCTGGAGAGACCCAGTACTTC. This gives the protein CASSVAGLAGGPGETQYF.

The chain links TRBV15 to TRBJ2-7; D ambiguous. The CDR3 extends over 13 amino acids. Germline CDR1 LNHNV, CDR2 YYDKDF (reference sequence). Trimming cost V 0 bases and J 5 bases, with 8 bases left between them. CDR3 loop: CATSRDRVHEQYF. The CDR3 DNA reads as TGTGCCACCAGCAGAGATCGGGTCCACGAGCAGTACTTC.

This clone was seen only once. The rearrangement uses TRBV7-2 and TRBJ1-3; the D gene is possibly TRBD1 (5 bases). Looked up from germline, CDR1 is SGHTA and CDR2 is FQGNSA. This CDR3 comprises 15 residues. Trimming cost V 0 bases and J 4 bases, with 10 bases left between them. The CDR3 loop reads CASSLAGGSGNTIYF. Here the CDR3 DNA reads TGTGCCAGCAGCTTAGCGGGGGGTTCAGGAAACACCATATATTTT.

J is TRBJ1-1 and V is TRBV30; D might be TRBD1 (5 bases). Trimming left V 3 bases short and J 0 bases short, with 11 bases between. This CDR3 is 14 amino acids long. The germline gives CDR1 GTSNPN, CDR2 SVGIG (reference sequence). CDR3 residues: CAWRGPTMNTEAFF. In DNA form, the CDR3 reads TGTGCCTGGAGGGGGCCGACCATGAACACTGAAGCTTTCTTT.

The chain combines TRBV20-1 with TRBJ2-2, with a possible D match to TRBD2 (6 bases). The CDR3 covers 13 residues. The germline V gene encodes CDR1 DFQATT and CDR2 SNEGSKA (reference sequence). The V end lost 6 bases, the J end lost 3 bases, and 11 bases lay between the germline ends. The CDR3 sequence is CSASSGDTGELFF. CDR3 sequence (DNA): TGCAGTGCCAGTAGCGGAGACACCGGGGAGCTGTTTTTT.

The rearrangement uses TRBV6-5 and TRBJ2-7; TRBD2 matches 7 bases. The junction had 4 bases not matched to a gene; V was cut back by 5 bases and J by 0 bases. Per germline, CDR1 MNHEY and CDR2 SVGAGI. The CDR3 extends over 14 amino acids. The CDR3 is CASSNGTTSYEQYF. For the CDR3, the DNA is TGTGCCAGCAGTAACGGGACTACCTCCTACGAGCAGTACTTC.

The chain uses TRBV30 and TRBJ2-7; possible D gene TRBD1, 5 bases. CDR3 length equals 13 residues. V was clipped by 5 bases and J by 0 bases, with 11 bases between them. Germline V gene data show CDR1 as GTSNPN and CDR2 as SVGIG (reference sequence). The DNA of the CDR3 is TGTGCCTGGGGGGCCGATACCTCCTACGAGCAGTACTTC. This translates into CAWGADTSYEQYF.

The chain is built from TRBV4-1 and TRBJ2-3; 12 nucleotides align to TRBD2. This CDR3 is built from 17 residues. Trimming removed 4 bases from V and 4 bases from J; junction bases left unmatched: 9. Germline V gene data show CDR1 as MGHRA and CDR2 as YSYEKL. The CDR3 region is CASSRSSGRDRADTQYF. As DNA, the CDR3 is TGCGCCAGCAGCCGCTCTAGCGGGAGGGATAGGGCAGATACGCAGTATTTT.

To note about this clone: A read error may be the cause here, since a much bigger clone is one base away. J is TRBJ1-2 and V is TRBV25-1, with 7 bases lining up with TRBD1. Trimming cost V 6 bases and J 4 bases; bases outside gene matches: 2. The CDR3 spans 12 residues. Germline values: CDR1 MGHDK, CDR2 SYGVNS. The CDR3 sequence is CASSPGGYGYTF. CDR3 nucleotides: TGTGCCAGCAGCCCAGGGGGCTATGGCTACACCTTC.

This clone was recorded only once. The chain carries TRBV7-2 and TRBJ2-7; 7 bases fit TRBD1. CDR3 length equals 15 residues. Germline trimming cut 1 base from V and 1 base from J; bases unmatched to any gene: 4. From germline, CDR1 is SGHTA and CDR2 FQGNSA. CDR3 region: CASSLVRGSSYEQYF. As DNA, the CDR3 is TGTGCCAGCAGCTTAGTCAGGGGGTCTTCCTACGAGCAGTACTTC.

The chain uses TRBV21-1 and TRBJ1-5. TRBV21-1 is a pseudogene. This CDR3 has 16 amino acids. CDR3 bases: TGTGCCAGCAGCCCGCGCCGCGTCCGGGGCAATCAGCCCCAGCATTTT. It codes for CASSPRRVRGNQPQHF.

This chain connects TRBV18 to TRBJ1-1; possibly TRBD1 for D (5 bases). CDR1 and CDR2 from the germline V gene are KGHSH and LQKENI. The V gene lost 0 bases and the J gene lost 2 bases, with 13 bases spanning the gap. The CDR3 is made up of 16 amino acids. The CDR3 DNA is TGTGCCAGCTCACCACCCCCACAGGAGAGTAACACTGAAGCTTTCTTT. Translated, it gives CASSPPPQESNTEAFF. Full variable domain (remainder filled in from reference TRBV18 and TRBJ1-1): NAGVMQNPRHLVRRRGQEARLRCSPMKGHSHVYWYRQLPEEGLKFMVYLQKENIIDESGMPKERFSAEFPKEGPSILRIQQVVRGDSAAYFCASSPPPQESNTEAFFGQGTRLTVV.